The 3 T cell receptor beta chains presented below share a single source sample, sequenced in a study of patients and donors after allogeneic stem cell transplantation (TCRdb year 2020). The library relied on RT-PCR. For sequencing, a NextSeq 550 was employed. Using fastp at Q25 and MiXCR, TCRdb reprocessed the public reads and kept productive beta chains. Each CDR3 protein appears once, grouped with its most common genes and DNA. The sample table holds about 160,000 distinct CDR3 sequences, of which roughly two fifths were seen once. Jointly, the top ten make up around 50% of the sample. Sequencing input: blood, either unsorted or a sorted T cell fraction (not recorded which). These TCRs come from a human donor who was either an allogeneic HSCT recipient or a stem cell or donor lymphocyte infusion donor (not recorded which). It is not recorded whose cells these are; they may come from a transplant donor.

The chain combines TRBV7-9 with TRBJ2-3; 8 nucleotides agree with TRBD2. After removal of 2 bases from V and 1 base from J, the junction contained 2 bases not matched to a gene. This CDR3 region has 15 residues. The germline V gene has CDR1 SEHNR and CDR2 FQNEAQ (reference sequence). CDR3 loop: CASSLRRGGTDTQYF. The CDR3 DNA reads as TGTGCCAGCAGCTTACGGCGGGGGGGCACAGATACGCAGTATTTT.

The rearrangement uses TRBV4-2 and TRBJ1-3; D gene unclear. Germline-derived CDR1 and CDR2 are LGHNA and YNFKEQ. The CDR3 is made up of 14 amino acids. V was trimmed by 0 bases and J by 4 bases, leaving 7 bases between them. The DNA of the CDR3 is TGTGCCAGCAGCCAAGACAGGACGGGAAACACCATATATTTT. Its translation is CASSQDRTGNTIYF.

J is TRBJ1-2 and V is TRBV9, with D unresolved. V lost 3 bases and J 6 bases, leaving 6 bases between the germline ends. Germline values: CDR1 SGDLS, CDR2 YYNGEE. The CDR3 extends over 11 amino acids. CDR3 nucleotides: TGTGCCAGCAGCGAGACGGATGGCTACACCTTC. Translation: CASSETDGYTF. Variable domain in full (rest from reference TRBV9 and TRBJ1-2): DSGVTQTPKHLITATGQRVTLRCSPRSGDLSVYWYQQSLDQGLQFLIQYYNGEERAKGNILERFSAQQFPDLHSELNLSSLELGDSALYFCASSETDGYTFGSGTRLTVV.